This TCR beta chain was recorded in a study of beta chain features in type 1 diabetes. General study results and limits: Type 1 diabetes patients showed a moderate but significant shortening of TCRB CDR3s in all four CD4+ subsets. Across patients, naive, central memory and Treg TCRB repertoires exhibited apparently greater similarity than was observed across healthy donors.

It was one heparinised blood draw, averaging about 120 mL, that each donor gave. This CDR3 has 18 amino acids. The V gene's germline CDR1 is SGHTA and CDR2 FQGNSA. Trimming cost V 6 bases and J 1 base; bases outside gene matches: 10. Of the isolated RNA, all was reverse transcribed, and so the sequenced material was expressed TCRB transcripts. The protocol was immunoSEQ multiplex PCR, while the TCRdb copy is restricted to in-frame clones and leaves out a portion. The sample lists a few hundred thousand clones, roughly 12% occurring once. As for this clone: Its antigen is as yet unknown.

The sequence was obtained from a woman in her late teens or twenties with type 1 diabetes. Sequenced input: naive CD4+ T cells from blood. The chain carries TRBV7-2 and TRBJ2-3; 13 nucleotides match TRBD2. The CDR3 nucleotides are TGTGCCAGCAGGAGGACTAGCGGGAGAGTACTTGGCACAGATACGCAGTATTTT. This translates into CASRRTSGRVLGTDTQYF. The complete variable domain, with remaining parts taken from reference TRBV7-2 and TRBJ2-3, reads GAGVSQSPSNKVTEKGKDVELRCDPISGHTALYWYRQSLGQGLEFLIYFQGNSAPDKSGLPSDRFSAERTGGSVSTLTIQRTQQEDSAVYLCASRRTSGRVLGTDTQYFGPGTRLTVL.